The 7 T cell receptor beta chains below all came from one sample that was sequenced in a study of shared clonotypes between healthy human individuals (dated by TCRdb to between 2020 and 2021). The library relied on the immunoSEQ multiplex PCR assay. Here the immuneACCESS table is served through TCRdb, limited to in-frame sequences with V and J called. Missing clones are a known gap in these copies; in checked studies unresolved V genes cover under half, and the rest lacks a known reason. The sample table shows about 800,000 clones, and about 96% are seen once. About 0.21% of the sample goes to the ten largest clones. CD8 naive samples consisted of CD45RO-negative cells that were positively selected for CCR7, yielding a CD45RA+CCR7+ population without TemRA cells. Sequenced material: naive CD8+ T cells sorted from blood. The sample's cell subset or site label, decoded: CD45RA+CCR7+. Receptor source: a man younger than 40 in good health.

The chain couples TRBV5-4 to TRBJ2-2, with 8 bases lining up with TRBD2. This CDR3 is built from 16 residues. The trim removed 4 bases at V and 6 bases at J, leaving 11 bases unmatched. Germline assignment: CDR1 SGHNT and CDR2 YYREEE (reference sequence). The CDR3 sequence: CASSRLGRAASGELFF. The CDR3 region has the DNA TGTGCCAGCAGCCGCCTCGGGAGGGCGGCGTCCGGGGAGCTGTTTTTT.

The chain employs TRBV10-2 and TRBJ2-1; 9 positions agree with TRBD2. Germline assignment: CDR1 WSHSY and CDR2 SAAADI. V was clipped by 6 bases and J by 1 base; unmatched bases: 4. The CDR3 runs to 15 residues. The CDR3 region has the DNA TGCGCCAGCAGGGCGGGAGGGTCTTCCTACAATGAGCAGTTCTTC. Protein: CASRAGGSSYNEQFF.

This clone was observed once. The V gene is TRBV7-2, the J gene TRBJ2-7; TRBD2 is a possible D gene (5 bases). Trimming cost V 4 bases and J 3 bases, with 25 bases left between them. The germline CDR1 and CDR2 sequences are SGHTA and FQGNSA. The CDR3 consists of 18 residues. The chain's CDR3 is CASSSSPGLTGSDYEQYF. The CDR3 DNA sequence: TGTGCCAGCAGCTCTAGCCCCGGCCTCACGGGCTCCGACTACGAGCAGTACTTC.

The chain's CDR3 is CASSKGTLEDYNEQFF. CDR3 nucleotide sequence: TGTGCCAGCAGCAAGGGGACACTAGAGGACTACAATGAGCAGTTCTTC. The V and J genes are TRBV5-4 and TRBJ2-1; the D gene is possibly TRBD1 (6 bases). Germline V CDR1 and CDR2: SGHNT, YYREEE (reference sequence). The CDR3 totals 16 residues. V was trimmed by 4 bases and J by 3 bases, leaving 17 bases between them.

This sequence joins TRBV27 and TRBJ2-2; TRBD2 matches 8 bases. V trimming: 2 bases; J trimming: 5 bases; junction bases outside the gene matches: 4. This CDR3 has 15 residues. The germline gives CDR1 MNHEY, CDR2 SMNVEV (reference sequence). CDR3 residues: CASSLGAGETGELFF. CDR3 nucleotides: TGTGCCAGCAGTTTAGGAGCGGGAGAAACCGGGGAGCTGTTTTTT.

The gene calls are TRBV5-4 and TRBJ2-7, with TRBD2 identical over 12 bases. The junction had 6 bases not matched to a gene; V was cut back by 2 bases and J by 6 bases. The germline V gene encodes CDR1 SGHNT and CDR2 YYREEE (reference sequence). This CDR3 comprises 15 residues. The CDR3 reads CASSFGLAGTVEQYF. In DNA form, the CDR3 reads TGTGCCAGCAGCTTCGGACTAGCGGGAACGGTCGAGCAGTACTTC.

This clone was counted once. The chain links TRBV6-4 to TRBJ2-3, with TRBD2 matching over 7 bases. Trimming took 5 bases from V and 6 from J; bases not matched to a gene: 5. CDR3 length: 13 residues. Germline V gene data show CDR1 as MRHNA and CDR2 as SNTAGT. CDR3 DNA sequence: TGTGCCAGCAGTAGGACCGGGGGGGATACGCAGTATTTT. Residues: CASSRTGGDTQYF.